A single sample gave rise to the 26 T cell receptor beta chains below, sequenced in a study of T cells of healthy individuals. TCRdb re-derived calls from the 5' RACE reads in MiXCR, one entry per CDR3 protein. Of more than 85,000 distinct CDR3 sequences listed, roughly 18% are singletons. All receptors come from a human donor in good health.

The chain has TRBV28 and TRBJ1-5, with 7 bases fitting TRBD1. After removal of 4 bases from V and 6 bases from J, the junction contained 6 bases not matched to a gene. The CDR3 has 14 amino acids. CDR1 MDHEN and CDR2 SYDVKM come from the germline V gene. For the CDR3, the DNA is TGTGCCAGCAGTTCACCAGGGGGAGGTCAGCCCCAGCATTTT. It specifies CASSSPGGGQPQHF.

This clonotype was found a few times. The gene calls are TRBV20-1 and TRBJ2-2, with TRBD2 matching over 9 bases. The germline V gene encodes CDR1 DFQATT and CDR2 SNEGSKA (reference sequence). The CDR3 is 14 residues long. The V gene end was trimmed by 3 bases and the J gene end by 1 base; junction bases not matched to a gene: 0. In DNA form, the CDR3 reads TGCAGTGCTAGGACTAGCGGGAACACCGGGGAGCTGTTTTTT. Residues: CSARTSGNTGELFF.

This clonotype occurred a few times. This CDR3 reads CASSYSDLGGTQYF. CDR3 coding DNA: TGTGCCAGCAGTTACTCGGACCTAGGAGGGACCCAGTACTTC. The V and J genes are TRBV6-6 and TRBJ2-5, with D perhaps matching TRBD2 (5 bases). Germline V gene lookup returns CDR1 MNHNY and CDR2 SVGAGI (reference sequence). Trimming shortened V by 0 bases and J by 7 bases, and 12 bases separated the two germline ends. The CDR3 runs to 14 residues.

This clonotype has only a few counts. CDR3 nucleotide sequence: TGTGCCAGCAGTTATTCGGACTTACAAGAGACCCAGTACTTC. Amino acid sequence: CASSYSDLQETQYF. The V call is TRBV6-5, the J call TRBJ2-5; maybe TRBD2 (5 bases). This CDR3 spans 14 amino acids. In germline, CDR1 is MNHEY, CDR2 SVGAGI. Trimming left V 3 bases short and J 2 bases short, with 10 bases between.

Note on this clonotype: Possible read error: a much larger clone is one base away. The chain joins TRBV9 to TRBJ2-7; D remains ambiguous. This CDR3 comprises 12 residues. Germline V lookup: CDR1 SGDLS, CDR2 YYNGEE. In DNA form, the CDR3 reads TGTGCCAGCTCGGGCAACTCCTGCGAGCAGTACTTC. Translation: CASSGNSCEQYF.

There are many counts of this clonotype. The chain couples TRBV28 to TRBJ1-5; 8 bases agree with TRBD1. The germline CDR1 and CDR2 sequences are MDHEN and SYDVKM. CDR3 length equals 16 residues. V lost 7 bases, J lost 1 base, and 9 bases stayed unmatched. Here the CDR3 DNA reads TGTGCCAGCAATCCCCGCGGACAGGGCAGCAATCAGCCCCAGCATTTT. This gives the protein CASNPRGQGSNQPQHF.

The V and J genes are TRBV4-3 and TRBJ1-1; possibly TRBD1 for D (5 bases). The CDR3 runs to 15 residues. Trimming removed 4 bases at V and 10 bases at J, with 22 bases between. The germline CDR1 and CDR2 sequences are LGHNA and YSLEER. The CDR3 DNA reads TGCGCCAGCAGCCCACTTACTACGGGACTCGGCGGAGCTTTCTTT. Translated: CASSPLTTGLGGAFF.

This clonotype was observed a few times. This chain uses TRBV11-2 with TRBJ2-7; 10 positions match TRBD2. Germline CDR1 is SGHAT and CDR2 is FQNNGV. The CDR3 sequence is 15 residues long. J was trimmed by 4 bases and V by 4 bases; bases with no gene match: 7. CDR3 in amino acids: CASSSLAGVPYEQYF. The CDR3 DNA reads TGTGCCAGCAGCTCCCTAGCGGGAGTTCCTTACGAGCAGTACTTC.

There are a few counts of this clonotype. The chain recombines TRBV7-2 with TRBJ1-1; D ambiguous. Trimming stripped 1 base from V and 2 bases from J, with 11 bases between. The CDR3 sequence is 15 residues long. The germline V gene encodes CDR1 SGHTA and CDR2 FQGNSA. This CDR3 is CASSLVRDSNTEAFF. The CDR3 DNA follows: TGTGCCAGCAGCTTAGTGAGGGATTCCAACACTGAAGCTTTCTTT. The variable domain in full, with the rest retrieved from reference TRBV7-2 and TRBJ1-1, is GAGVSQSPSNKVTEKGKDVELRCDPISGHTALYWYRQSLGQGLEFLIYFQGNSAPDKSGLPSDRFSAERTGGSVSTLTIQRTQQEDSAVYLCASSLVRDSNTEAFFGQGTRLTVV.

V and J are TRBV3-1 and TRBJ2-7; maybe TRBD2 (6 bases). This CDR3 region has 15 residues. The V gene's germline CDR1 is LGHDT and CDR2 YNNKEL (reference sequence). V was shortened by 1 base and J by 6 bases, with 16 bases between the two germline ends. The CDR3 DNA reads as TGTGCCAGCAGCCAAGGGAGGGCGTCCTTGAGCGAGCAGTACTTC. Amino acids: CASSQGRASLSEQYF.

This chain uses TRBV13 with TRBJ2-2; 8 positions match TRBD2. CDR1 is PRHDT, CDR2 FYEKMQ, per germline (reference sequence). This CDR3 is built from 15 residues. The V and J ends lost 4 bases and 6 bases, in that order; junction bases with no gene match: 7. The CDR3 region has the DNA TGTGCCAGCAGCTCCGGGACTAGAGGTTCCGGGGAGCTGTTTTTT. Protein sequence: CASSSGTRGSGELFF.

Worth noting for this clonotype: A clone one base away is much larger, so this may be a read error. The chain links TRBV12-3 or TRBV12-4 to TRBJ1-3, with D hard to call. V dropped 1 base and J dropped 3 bases, with 16 bases sitting between them. The CDR3 contains 17 residues. DNA for the CDR3: TGTGCCAGCAGTTTAGGTAGGCGGCAGAATTTTGGAAACACCATATATTTT. Translated: CASSLGRRQNFGNTIYF.

The J gene is TRBJ2-5, the V gene TRBV2; the D gene is possibly TRBD2 (6 bases). In germline, CDR1 is SNHLY, CDR2 FYNNEI. The V and J ends lost 6 bases and 2 bases respectively, with 10 bases between them. The CDR3 contains 13 residues. CDR3 residues: CASRGRGQETQYF. As DNA, the CDR3 is TGTGCCAGCAGGGGGCGGGGTCAAGAGACCCAGTACTTC.

The V call is TRBV20-1, the J call TRBJ2-7; perhaps D is TRBD1 or TRBD2 (6 bases each). V lost 7 bases and J 6 bases, leaving 19 bases between the germline ends. CDR3 length: 13 amino acids. From germline, CDR1 is DFQATT and CDR2 SNEGSKA (reference sequence). The CDR3 sequence: CSERGTNTAEQYF. CDR3 DNA: TGCAGTGAGCGCGGGACAAACACCGCCGAGCAGTACTTC.

In this sample, this clonotype turned up a few times. The rearrangement links TRBV12-3 or TRBV12-4 to TRBJ1-2, with D unclear. The CDR3 contains 12 residues. Trimming removed 1 base at V and 8 bases at J, with 8 bases between. CDR3 loop: CASSLGGSGYTF. CDR3 nucleotide sequence: TGTGCCAGCAGTTTAGGGGGTTCGGGCTACACCTTC.

The V and J genes are TRBV4-3 and TRBJ2-3; tentative D call: TRBD2 (6 bases). V shed 4 bases and J shed 2 bases, with 10 bases lying between them. This CDR3 has 14 residues. Germline loops: CDR1 LGHNA, CDR2 YSLEER. The CDR3 coding sequence is TGCGCCAGCAGCCCGGGGGACTTCACAGATACGCAGTATTTT. It yields the protein CASSPGDFTDTQYF.

Only a few counts were recorded for this clonotype. CDR3 protein: CASSPTRLNEQFF. DNA for the CDR3: TGCGCCAGCAGCCCGACTAGGCTGAATGAGCAGTTCTTC. The chain joins TRBV5-1 to TRBJ2-1; D might be TRBD2 (6 bases). The germline V gene has CDR1 SGHRS and CDR2 YFSETQ. Trimming cost V 4 bases and J 7 bases, with 12 bases left between them. CDR3 length: 13 residues.

This clonotype came up many times. The chain joins TRBV20-1 to TRBJ2-1; weak D call: TRBD1 (6 bases). The V and J ends lost 1 base and 8 bases respectively, with 15 bases between them. The CDR3 spans 14 residues. Germline lookup yields CDR1 DFQATT and CDR2 SNEGSKA (reference sequence). In DNA, the CDR3 is TGCAGTGCTAGAGGGACAGTAAGGGTCCATGAGCAGTTCTTC. Amino acid sequence: CSARGTVRVHEQFF.

In this sample, this clonotype turned up a few times. The chain has TRBV7-2 and TRBJ2-5; D uncertain. Trimming cost V 0 bases and J 1 base, with 6 bases left between them. The germline CDR1 and CDR2 sequences are SGHTA and FQGNSA. There are 14 residues in the CDR3. CDR3 coding DNA: TGTGCCAGCAGCTTAGCCTTCTCCCAAGAGACCCAGTACTTC. Amino acid sequence: CASSLAFSQETQYF.

V is TRBV28 and J is TRBJ1-1; no definite D call. The CDR3 spans 14 residues. Between the trimmed V and J ends, which lost 3 bases and 7 bases, there was a span of 15 bases. Germline V gene lookup returns CDR1 MDHEN and CDR2 SYDVKM. The DNA of the CDR3 is TGTGCCAGCAGTTTGGTACAGTCTAACGGTGAAGCTTTCTTT. This sequence encodes CASSLVQSNGEAFF.

V and J are TRBV25-1 and TRBJ1-1, with 7 bases aligning to TRBD1. Germline V gene sequence: CDR1 MGHDK, CDR2 SYGVNS. V trimming: 4 bases; J trimming: 5 bases; junction bases outside the gene matches: 4. The CDR3 has 13 amino acids. The CDR3 coding sequence is TGTGCCAGCAGTGCGACAGGGCGGACTGAAGCTTTCTTT. Protein product: CASSATGRTEAFF.

V gene TRBV12-3 or TRBV12-4 combines with J gene TRBJ1-6; D is perhaps TRBD1 (5 bases). Trimming took 2 bases from V and 11 from J, leaving 10 bases between them. The CDR3 is made up of 13 amino acids. CDR3: CASSLQGPAPLHF. The CDR3 region has the DNA TGTGCCAGCAGTTTACAGGGCCCGGCACCCCTCCACTTT.

This clonotype has a handful of counts. This chain connects TRBV11-2 to TRBJ1-3; no reliable D call. Deletions cut 8 bases from V and 0 bases from J, with 8 bases between. This CDR3 is 13 amino acids long. In germline, CDR1 is SGHAT, CDR2 FQNNGV. The chain's CDR3 is CASGVNSGNTIYF. The DNA of the CDR3 is TGTGCCAGCGGAGTTAACTCTGGAAACACCATATATTTT.

The table lists this clonotype with a few counts. This chain connects TRBV7-2 to TRBJ2-1, with a weak D call TRBD1 (6 bases). Between the trimmed V and J ends, which lost 3 bases and 4 bases, there was a span of 13 bases. CDR1 SGHTA and CDR2 FQGNSA come from the germline V gene. The CDR3 extends over 15 amino acids. The CDR3 spells CASSFNRASYNEQFF. The CDR3 DNA reads as TGTGCCAGCAGCTTTAACAGGGCCTCTTACAATGAGCAGTTCTTC.

This sequence joins TRBV20-1 and TRBJ1-5; possible D gene TRBD1, 5 bases. The CDR3 covers 14 residues. V gave up 2 bases and J gave up 5 bases, with 13 bases separating them. CDR1 and CDR2 from the germline V gene are DFQATT and SNEGSKA (reference sequence). CDR3 amino acids: CSARKGFWDQPQHF. The CDR3 DNA follows: TGCAGTGCTAGAAAGGGGTTTTGGGATCAGCCCCAGCATTTT.

This chain connects TRBV12-3 or TRBV12-4 to TRBJ2-2, with D possibly matching TRBD1 (6 bases). V gave up 5 bases and J gave up 1 base, with 11 bases separating them. This CDR3 is built from 15 residues. The CDR3 nucleotides are TGTGCCAGCAGTCGACAGGCCCAGAACACCGGGGAGCTGTTTTTT. It codes for CASSRQAQNTGELFF.